These 20 T cell receptor beta chains came from one sample sequenced in a study of cytomegalovirus exposure and HLA in healthy donors (dated by TCRdb to about 2017). Libraries came from the immunoSEQ multiplex PCR assay. For the multiplex PCR, a mixture combining 60 forward primers for TCR Vbeta segments and 13 reverse primers for TCR Jbeta segments was used. TCRdb carries this immuneACCESS record with in-frame sequences only. Its versions omit some clonotypes, under half of them owing to an unresolved V gene in the studies checked, with the rest unexplained. The sample profile shows 60,000 to 80,000 clones; over 50% of them were found once. The ten biggest clones cover about 3% of the sample. Sequenced sample: PBMCs. The source is a man younger than 40 in good health and CMV-seronegative.

The chain employs TRBV7-6 and TRBJ1-3, with TRBD1 matching 9 bases. CDR1 SGHVS and CDR2 FNYEAQ come from the germline V gene. The V segment lost 5 bases and the J segment 8 bases; nucleotides outside the gene matches: 10. This CDR3 has 15 residues. DNA for the CDR3: TGTGCCAGCAGCCCGGGACAGGGTAGACTGTACACCATATATTTT. Encoded protein: CASSPGQGRLYTIYF.

This clone was found once. The chain employs TRBV29-1 and TRBJ1-6; D gene uncertain. CDR1 and CDR2 from the germline V gene are SQVTM and ANQGSEA. Trimming shortened V by 7 bases and J by 9 bases, and 16 bases separated the two germline ends. This CDR3 region has 13 residues. CDR3 nucleotide sequence: TGCAGCGGATTTCCCCCTATTCGTTCACCCCTCCACTTT. As protein: CSGFPPIRSPLHF.

This chain links TRBV2 with TRBJ2-7; tentatively, D is TRBD1 (5 bases). This CDR3 region has 14 residues. V was pared by 1 base and J by 0 bases, with 7 bases between. The germline gives CDR1 SNHLY, CDR2 FYNNEI. CDR3 in DNA: TGTGCCAGCAGTGAAGGGGGCCCCTCCTACGAGCAGTACTTC. Its protein is CASSEGGPSYEQYF.

The V gene is TRBV7-7, the J gene TRBJ2-1; 7 positions agree with TRBD1. The CDR3 runs 13 residues. Germline V CDR1 and CDR2: SSHAT, FNYEAQ (reference sequence). Trimming removed 5 bases from V and 4 bases from J; junction bases left unmatched: 2. In DNA form, the CDR3 reads TGTGCCAGCAGCAAGGGACAGTACAATGAGCAGTTCTTC. This codes for CASSKGQYNEQFF. The variable domain in full, with the rest retrieved from reference TRBV7-7 and TRBJ2-1, is GAGVSQSPRYKVTKRGQDVTLRCDPISSHATLYWYQQALGQGPEFLTYFNYEAQPDKSGLPSDRFSAERPEGSISTLTIQRTEQRDSAMYRCASSKGQYNEQFFGPGTRLTVL.

The chain joins TRBV4-1 to TRBJ1-2; D is ambiguous. Germline values: CDR1 MGHRA, CDR2 YSYEKL. Deletions cut 2 bases from V and 6 bases from J, with 13 bases between. There are 14 residues in the CDR3. This chain's CDR3 is CASSQWWQQHGYTF. In DNA form, the CDR3 reads TGCGCCAGCAGCCAATGGTGGCAACAACATGGCTACACCTTC.

The V gene is TRBV5-1, the J gene TRBJ1-4, with 7 bases fitting TRBD1. Germline V gives CDR1 SGHRS, CDR2 YFSETQ. Losses at the gene ends were 0 bases for V and 3 bases for J; bases not matched to a gene: 5. The CDR3 consists of 16 residues. CDR3 sequence (DNA): TGCGCCAGCAGCTTGGCCCCAGGGGGATCTAATGAAAAACTGTTTTTT. Translated: CASSLAPGGSNEKLFF.

The chain joins TRBV10-3 to TRBJ2-2; possible D gene TRBD1, 6 bases. Trimming took 11 bases from V and 5 from J, leaving 15 bases between them. The germline gives CDR1 ENHRY, CDR2 SYGVKD. CDR3 size: 13 residues. In DNA, the CDR3 is TGTGCCTCCCGGACAGAAGATACCGGGGAGCTGTTTTTT. It specifies CASRTEDTGELFF.

This clone was counted between two and nine times. This chain connects TRBV5-1 to TRBJ1-1, with D uncertain. The CDR3 has 14 amino acids. V was clipped by 5 bases and J by 2 bases, with 13 bases between them. CDR1 and CDR2 from the germline V gene are SGHRS and YFSETQ. CDR3 sequence: CASRGETPNTEAFF. The CDR3 DNA reads as TGCGCCAGCAGGGGAGAAACACCCAACACTGAAGCTTTCTTT.

This chain links TRBV5-1 with TRBJ1-2; D is undetermined. V was trimmed by 2 bases and J by 0 bases, leaving 8 bases between them. Germline V gene sequence: CDR1 SGHRS, CDR2 YFSETQ. The CDR3 contains 14 residues. The CDR3 bases are TGCGCCAGCAGCTTCGACGGAGCTAACTATGGCTACACCTTC. Translating gives CASSFDGANYGYTF.

The chain combines TRBV5-6 with TRBJ1-1; D not certain. Trimming pared 5 bases from V and 1 base from J, leaving 12 bases between. Germline lookup yields CDR1 SGHDT and CDR2 YYEEEE. CDR3 length equals 14 residues. The DNA of the CDR3 is TGTGCCAGCAGTTTTGGACGGGGGAACACTGAAGCTTTCTTT. It codes for CASSFGRGNTEAFF.

There are a few counts of this clone. The rearrangement links TRBV18 to TRBJ2-3; D possibly corresponds to TRBD1 (6 bases). The germline gives CDR1 KGHSH, CDR2 LQKENI. With 4 bases removed from V and 7 bases from J, the gap between germline ends came to 12 bases. The CDR3 has 13 residues. CDR3 bases: TGTGCCAGCTCACGGGGGCAACCACATACGCAGTATTTT. Translating gives CASSRGQPHTQYF.

J is TRBJ1-1 and V is TRBV25-1, with unresolved D. In germline, CDR1 is MGHDK, CDR2 SYGVNS. This CDR3 comprises 13 residues. The germline V and J ends were trimmed by 3 bases and 2 bases, with 7 bases remaining between them. The CDR3 here is CASSDLFNTEAFF. Written as DNA, the CDR3 is TGTGCCAGCAGTGATCTCTTTAACACTGAAGCTTTCTTT.

V usage is TRBV7-9 and J usage is TRBJ2-2; possibly TRBD2 for D (5 bases). Germline loops: CDR1 SEHNR, CDR2 FQNEAQ (reference sequence). The CDR3 length is 15 residues. The germline V and J ends were trimmed by 1 base and 5 bases, with 11 bases remaining between them. DNA for the CDR3: TGTGCCAGCAGCTTAGGGACTCCTGGGACCGGGGAGCTGTTTTTT. It encodes CASSLGTPGTGELFF. Filled out from reference TRBV7-9 and TRBJ2-2, the complete variable domain reads DTGVSQNPRHKITKRGQNVTFRCDPISEHNRLYWYRQTLGQGPEFLTYFQNEAQLEKSRLLSDRFSAERPKGSFSTLEIQRTEQGDSAMYLCASSLGTPGTGELFFGEGSRLTVL.

This rearrangement joins TRBV15 to TRBJ2-5; the match to TRBD1 covers 7 bases. This CDR3 spans 14 amino acids. V shed 1 base, J shed 4 bases, and the junction held 3 bases outside the gene matches. Germline V lookup: CDR1 LNHNV, CDR2 YYDKDF (reference sequence). CDR3 amino acids: CATSRGTGGETQYF. DNA for the CDR3: TGTGCCACCAGCAGAGGGACAGGTGGAGAGACCCAGTACTTC.

The rearrangement links TRBV6-6 to TRBJ2-7; 7 bases are shared with TRBD1. Germline V gene lookup returns CDR1 MNHNY and CDR2 SVGAGI (reference sequence). The CDR3 runs to 14 residues. V lost 7 bases, J lost 3 bases, and 9 bases stayed unmatched. This CDR3 is CASNQGTVRYEQYF. DNA for the CDR3: TGTGCCAGCAACCAAGGGACAGTCCGCTACGAGCAGTACTTC.

The gene calls are TRBV6-1 and TRBJ1-3; D unclear. Trimming stripped 4 bases from V and 0 bases from J, with 7 bases between. CDR3 length: 14 residues. Germline V gene lookup returns CDR1 MNHNS and CDR2 SASEGT. The CDR3 protein is CASSAKSSGNTIYF. CDR3 sequence (DNA): TGTGCCAGCAGTGCGAAGAGCTCTGGAAACACCATATATTTT.

The chain joins TRBV28 to TRBJ1-6; D is perhaps TRBD1 (5 bases). The V gene's germline CDR1 is MDHEN and CDR2 SYDVKM. This CDR3 spans 13 amino acids. The V end was cut by 5 bases, the J end by 11 bases, with 13 bases between. The CDR3 loop is CASSPPGGAPLHF. The DNA for the CDR3 is TGTGCCAGCAGTCCCCCAGGAGGGGCACCCCTCCACTTT.

This clone was counted a few times. V and J are TRBV2 and TRBJ1-2; tentative D call: TRBD1 (6 bases). The CDR3 runs to 12 residues. Deletions cut 10 bases from V and 7 bases from J, with 16 bases between. CDR1 and CDR2 (germline): SNHLY, FYNNEI. The CDR3 nucleotides are TGTGCCACCACTACAGGGTTCGCTGGCTACACCTTC. Its protein product is CATTTGFAGYTF.

This sequence joins TRBV6-5 and TRBJ2-2, with 8 bases lining up with TRBD2. The germline CDR1 and CDR2 sequences are MNHEY and SVGAGI. This CDR3 contains 14 residues. The trim removed 6 bases at V and 5 bases at J, leaving 5 bases unmatched. The CDR3 DNA reads TGTGCCAGCAGCTCGGGACTAGGAACCGGGGAGCTGTTTTTT. Translated, it gives CASSSGLGTGELFF.

This clone was seen a few times. V usage is TRBV12-5 and J usage is TRBJ2-6; D not certain. With 0 bases removed from V and 0 bases from J, the gap between germline ends came to 9 bases. This CDR3 region has 17 residues. Germline V gene sequence: CDR1 LGHNT, CDR2 FRNRAP. CDR3 nucleotide sequence: TGTGCTAGTGGTTTGGTAATCCCCGTCTCTGGGGCCAACGTCCTGACTTTC. Translated, it gives CASGLVIPVSGANVLTF.